A single sample gave rise to the 13 T cell receptor beta chains below, sequenced in a study of CD8+ T cells in alopecia areata. Documented treatment: oral pan-JAK inhibitor, 5-10 mg twice daily. Once RNA had been extracted, it was reverse transcribed into cDNA to act as the sequencing template. Produced via immunoSEQ multiplex PCR; TCRdb's table is partial and in-frame only. This sample has approximately 140,000 clones, with about 85% found just once. The sequenced sample was CD8+ T cells sorted from blood, obtained at week 4, from a patient treated with tofacitinib. The receptors were gathered from a human donor with alopecia areata.

The V call is TRBV5-1, the J call TRBJ2-7, with D possibly being TRBD1 or TRBD2 (5 bases each). Per germline, CDR1 SGHRS and CDR2 YFSETQ. With 2 bases removed from V and 5 bases from J, the gap between germline ends came to 14 bases. The CDR3 runs to 14 residues. The CDR3 protein is CASSLGREFDEQYF. As DNA, the CDR3 is TGCGCCAGCAGCTTAGGCAGGGAGTTTGACGAGCAGTACTTC.

The chain couples TRBV9 to TRBJ2-1; TRBD2 is a possible D gene (5 bases). This CDR3 is built from 15 residues. CDR1 is SGDLS and CDR2 is YYNGEE in the germline V gene. V lost 7 bases, J lost 0 bases, and 14 bases lay in between. CDR3 in DNA: TGTGCCAGCGCCCCGTCGGGGAGCTCCTACAATGAGCAGTTCTTC. Translation: CASAPSGSSYNEQFF.

A word on this clone: At one of its ends the junction is not consistent with the germline gene, which may arise from a read error. The CDR3 protein is CAISEGTGYVYEQYF. The CDR3 DNA follows: TGTGCCATCAGTGAAGGGACAGGCTACGTCTACGAGCAGTACTTC. The gene calls are TRBV6-1 and TRBJ2-7; 8 positions agree with TRBD1. CDR3 size: 15 residues. Per the germline V gene, CDR1 is MNHNS and CDR2 is SASEGT.

V gene TRBV29-1 combines with J gene TRBJ2-5; 8 bases are a match to TRBD1. Germline V lookup: CDR1 SQVTM, CDR2 ANQGSEA. CDR3 length equals 17 residues. V trimming: 6 bases; J trimming: 1 base; junction bases outside the gene matches: 16. CDR3 loop: CSVHPIGTGATQETQYF. The CDR3 bases are TGCAGCGTCCACCCAATCGGGACAGGAGCCACCCAAGAGACCCAGTACTTC.

The gene calls are TRBV5-1 and TRBJ1-1; 8 nucleotides agree with TRBD1. CDR1 is SGHRS and CDR2 is YFSETQ in the germline V gene. The CDR3 runs to 15 residues. V shed 4 bases, J shed 2 bases, and the junction held 7 bases outside the gene matches. CDR3 sequence reads: CASSTDRGANTEAFF. The DNA of the CDR3 is TGCGCCAGCAGCACAGACAGGGGTGCAAACACTGAAGCTTTCTTT. Complete variable domain (other parts from reference TRBV5-1 and TRBJ1-1): KAGVTQTPRYLIKTRGQQVTLSCSPISGHRSVSWYQQTPGQGLQFLFEYFSETQRNKGNFPGRFSGRQFSNSRSEMNVSTLELGDSALYLCASSTDRGANTEAFFGQGTRLTVV.

This clone was seen once. This chain links TRBV29-1 with TRBJ2-7, with TRBD1 matching 7 bases. CDR3 length: 13 amino acids. V shed 2 bases and J 2 bases; nucleotides not matched to a gene: 3. Germline V gene lookup returns CDR1 SQVTM and CDR2 ANQGSEA. The CDR3 DNA sequence: TGCAGCGTTGAATGGCAGGGGGCCTACGAGCAGTACTTC. This translates into CSVEWQGAYEQYF.

The CDR3 sequence: CASTGPGDTDTQYF. The CDR3, as DNA: TGTGCCAGCACCGGCCCGGGGGACACAGATACGCAGTATTTT. This rearrangement joins TRBV2 to TRBJ2-3; D might be TRBD2 (6 bases). The CDR3 spans 14 residues. The V and J ends lost 7 bases and 2 bases respectively, with 13 bases between them. Germline loops: CDR1 SNHLY, CDR2 FYNNEI.

This clone came up once. The V call is TRBV9, the J call TRBJ2-1; 7 bases fit TRBD2. The germline CDR1 and CDR2 sequences are SGDLS and YYNGEE. J was trimmed by 9 bases and V by 0 bases; bases with no gene match: 15. This CDR3 comprises 17 residues. The CDR3 nucleotides read TGTGCCAGCAGCGTAGTAGGTGGCGGGAGTAGACGGGGTGAGCAGTTCTTC. Encoded protein: CASSVVGGGSRRGEQFF.

This clone was observed once. The genes are TRBV7-9 and TRBJ2-7; D gene ambiguous. The ends were cut back, 4 bases at V and 3 bases at J, with 4 bases in the middle. CDR1 SEHNR and CDR2 FQNEAQ come from the germline V gene (reference sequence). There are 11 residues in the CDR3. This chain's CDR3 is CASSSDYEQYF. CDR3 bases: TGTGCCAGCAGCTCCGACTACGAGCAGTACTTC.

The genes are TRBV6-5 and TRBJ2-3; 7 nucleotides align to TRBD1. Looked up from germline, CDR1 is MNHEY and CDR2 is SVGAGI. This CDR3 region has 14 residues. With V trimmed by 5 bases and J by 3 bases, 5 bases remained unmatched. CDR3 sequence: CASSTQGWTDTQYF. The CDR3 nucleotides are TGTGCCAGCAGTACACAGGGGTGGACAGATACGCAGTATTTT.

This chain connects TRBV7-6 to TRBJ2-3; 10 bases match TRBD2. The CDR3 is made up of 15 amino acids. Unmatched junction bases numbered 2, after V lost 2 bases and J lost 3 bases. Germline V CDR1 and CDR2: SGHVS, FNYEAQ. The CDR3 nucleotides are TGTGCCAGCAGCTTATCTAGCGGGAGAACAGATACGCAGTATTTT. As protein: CASSLSSGRTDTQYF.

This sequence joins TRBV27 and TRBJ2-2; D perhaps matches TRBD2 (7 bases). This CDR3 comprises 16 residues. Germline values: CDR1 MNHEY, CDR2 SMNVEV (reference sequence). V shed 7 bases and J shed 5 bases, with 20 bases lying between them. The CDR3 nucleotides are TGTGCCAGCACAACCCACGGAGGGGGGGTTACCGGGGAGCTGTTTTTT. As protein: CASTTHGGGVTGELFF.

CDR3 loop: CASSLGVSYEQYF. The CDR3 DNA follows: TGTGCCAGCAGCTTGGGAGTCTCCTACGAGCAGTACTTC. The V call is TRBV7-3, the J call TRBJ2-7; D perhaps matches TRBD2 (5 bases). The germline CDR1 and CDR2 sequences are SGHTA and FQGTGA. The length of the CDR3 is 13 residues. Trimming removed 3 bases from V and 0 bases from J, with 6 bases in between.